The clone carrying this T cell receptor (beta chain) was found many times. Its antigen remains unidentified. The CDR3 length is 17 residues. Per germline, CDR1 SGHTA and CDR2 FQGNSA. Germline trimming cut 2 bases from V and 3 bases from J; bases unmatched to any gene: 9. This specimen comes from a study of T cell repertoires in cytomegalovirus infection. Across the whole study: Recently described HLA-C-restricted plus well-studied HLA-B-restricted CMV epitopes were used. Indicated by public TCR beta signatures were CMV infection and matching HLA type. Study-level points and caveats: Carriers of CMV plus the relevant HLA were identified by cumulative public TCR beta family frequency. Ex vivo responses were dominated by HLA-C-restricted CMV-specific TCR beta clonotypes.

MiXCR, run by TCRdb on the reads, gives a single entry per CDR3 protein. The data contain 750,000 to 950,000 distinct CDR3 sequences, almost 30% of them singletons. This material consisted of cultured CD8+ T cells from PBMCs, taken from culture after CMV antigen stimulation. The chain joins TRBV7-2 to TRBJ2-5; 10 bases are shared with TRBD2. This TCR was recovered from a human donor in good health (CMV status not recorded). Some clones in this sample may be carry-over from other donors' samples. The DNA of the CDR3 is TGTGCCAGCAGCTTAAGGGTCTCACTAGCGGGAAAAGAGACCCAGTACTTC. It yields the protein CASSLRVSLAGKETQYF. The full variable domain, in which reference TRBV7-2 and TRBJ2-5 provide the parts outside the CDR3, is GAGVSQSPSNKVTEKGKDVELRCDPISGHTALYWYRQSLGQGLEFLIYFQGNSAPDKSGLPSDRFSAERTGGSVSTLTIQRTQQEDSAVYLCASSLRVSLAGKETQYFGPGTRLLVL.